The rows below give T cell receptor beta chains drawn from one sample of a study of blood T cell repertoires in COVID-19. The assay was immunoSEQ multiplex PCR, and TCRdb's table has in-frame clones only and misses some. The repertoire holds approximately 280,000 clones, with around 89% as singletons. The sample comprised PBMCs or T cells enriched from blood (not recorded which). The receptors originated from a woman under 30 with acute COVID-19. The CDR3 runs from the conserved cysteine through the conserved F or W. The D gene is left open where the match is weak. Clone size is shown for a subset of rows, as once, few, many or a class of expanded clone.

TRBJ2-7	.	.	TRBV27	CASSLGLFGQSYEQYF	TGTGCCAGCAGTTTAGGGTTGTTCGGACAGAGCTACGAGCAGTACTTC
TRBJ2-7	TRBD2	.	TRBV2	CASSPRTSGIYEQYF	TGTGCCAGCAGTCCGCGGACTAGCGGGATCTACGAGCAGTACTTC
TRBJ2-5	TRBD2	.	TRBV27	CASSSILGTSWETQYF	TGTGCCAGCAGTTCCATACTAGGGACTAGTTGGGAGACCCAGTACTTC
TRBJ2-1	TRBD2	.	TRBV11-3	CASSFMAGATYNEQFF	TGTGCCAGCAGCTTTATGGCGGGAGCCACTTACAATGAGCAGTTCTTC
TRBJ2-1	TRBD1	.	TRBV7-3	CASSMRQGSNEQFF	TGTGCCAGCAGCATGAGACAGGGATCCAATGAGCAGTTCTTC
TRBJ2-5	TRBD2	once	TRBV28	CASGLAGRQETQYF	TGTGCCAGCGGACTAGCGGGGCGCCAAGAGACCCAGTACTTC
TRBJ2-1	TRBD2	.	TRBV28	CASSSPGTSGRGGSEQFF	TGTGCCAGCAGTTCCCCCGGGACTAGCGGGAGGGGGGGGAGTGAGCAGTTCTTC
TRBJ2-3	.	.	TRBV27	CASSPSLLALDTDTQYF	TGTGCCAGCAGTCCCTCCCTTCTAGCGTTGGACACAGATACGCAGTATTTT
TRBJ2-2	.	few	TRBV5-6	CASRGTDNTGELFF	TGTGCCAGCAGAGGCACAGATAACACCGGGGAGCTGTTTTTT
TRBJ2-1	TRBD2	.	TRBV3-1/TRBV3-2	CASSPRWDSGMFDEQFF	TGTGCCAGCAGCCCCCGTTGGGATAGCGGGATGTTCGATGAGCAGTTCTTC
TRBJ2-7	.	.	TRBV18	CASSPRGGGSYEQYF	TGTGCCAGCTCACCACGGGGCGGGGGCTCTTACGAGCAGTACTTC
TRBJ2-1	TRBD2	.	TRBV5-1	CASRGGSGSYNEQFF	TGCGCCAGCAGAGGTGGGAGCGGGAGCTACAATGAGCAGTTCTTC
TRBJ1-4	.	once	TRBV5-1	CASSLTANEKLFF	TGCGCCAGCAGCTTGACAGCTAATGAAAAACTGTTTTTT
TRBJ2-2	.	.	TRBV27	CASSSFRNTGELFF	TGTGCCAGCAGTTCGTTTCGTAACACCGGGGAGCTGTTTTTT
TRBJ1-2	.	.	TRBV27	CASSLSNPAGEGYTF	TGTGCCAGCAGTTTATCGAATCCGGCGGGGGAAGGCTACACCTTC
TRBJ2-7	TRBD2	.	TRBV6-5	CASTSLAGEGYEQYF	TGTGCCAGCACGTCTCTTGCGGGAGAGGGCTACGAGCAGTACTTC
TRBJ2-4	.	once	TRBV28	CASSFLSPGLENIQYF	TGTGCCAGCAGTTTTCTATCACCGGGGTTAGAAAACATTCAGTACTTC
TRBJ2-1	TRBD2	once	TRBV5-1	CASSLRTSEDWSSYNEQFF	TGCGCCAGCAGCTTGAGGACTAGCGAAGATTGGAGCTCCTACAATGAGCAGTTCTTC
TRBJ2-7	.	.	TRBV1	CTSSRDRDSQPYEQYF	TGCACCAGCAGCCGAGACCGGGACTCCCAACCCTACGAGCAGTACTTC
TRBJ2-4	TRBD2	.	TRBV9	CASSAPGLAGERLAKNIQYF	TGTGCCAGCAGCGCACCGGGACTAGCGGGAGAGAGGTTAGCCAAAAACATTCAGTACTTC
TRBJ2-2	TRBD1	.	TRBV18	CASSPDDKGGFEAGELFF	TGTGCCAGCTCACCAGACGACAAAGGGGGCTTTGAGGCCGGGGAGCTGTTTTTT
TRBJ2-2	.	.	TRBV5-4	CASSWAGTNTGELFF	TGTGCCAGCAGCTGGGCCGGGACGAACACCGGGGAGCTGTTTTTT
TRBJ1-5	TRBD1	.	TRBV20-1	CSASLDRGHNQPQHF	TGCAGTGCTAGTCTCGACAGGGGGCACAATCAGCCCCAGCATTTT
TRBJ2-7	TRBD2	.	TRBV3-1/TRBV3-2	CASTRRTSGNYEQYF	TGTGCCAGCACCAGGAGGACTAGCGGGAATTACGAGCAGTACTTC
TRBJ2-7	TRBD1	few	TRBV5-1	CASSLWGQGRNEQYF	TGCGCCAGCAGCTTGTGGGGACAGGGGCGAAACGAGCAGTACTTC
TRBJ2-7	TRBD1	.	TRBV7-2	CASSRTGYYEQYF	TGTGCCAGCAGTAGGACAGGGTACTACGAGCAGTACTTC
TRBJ1-1	.	.	TRBV30	CAWSVGGPTEAFF	TGTGCCTGGAGTGTCGGGGGGCCTACTGAAGCTTTCTTT
TRBJ1-1	.	.	TRBV27	CASSQNRVGFPDTEAFF	TGTGCCAGCAGTCAAAACAGGGTTGGGTTTCCGGACACTGAAGCTTTCTTT
TRBJ1-1	TRBD1	.	TRBV4-1	CASSLRGLGTEAFF	TGCGCCAGCAGCCTCAGGGGGCTGGGCACTGAAGCTTTCTTT
TRBJ2-7	TRBD2	.	TRBV10-2	CASSDSSGTYEQYF	TGCGCCAGCAGTGACTCTAGCGGTACCTACGAGCAGTACTTC
TRBJ1-1	.	once	TRBV12-3/TRBV12-4	CASSDSGTEAFF	TGTGCCAGCAGCGATTCGGGCACTGAAGCTTTCTTT
TRBJ2-7	.	few	TRBV27	CASSSIGGSYEQYF	TGTGCCAGCAGTAGTATCGGGGGTAGTTACGAGCAGTACTTC
TRBJ1-2	.	.	TRBV28	CASSLSGGDNGYTF	TGTGCCAGCAGTTTATCGGGGGGTGACAATGGCTACACCTTC
TRBJ1-2	TRBD1	.	TRBV29-1	CSVWDRRYGYTF	TGCAGCGTTTGGGACAGACGGTATGGCTACACCTTC
TRBJ1-1	TRBD1	.	TRBV3-1/TRBV3-2	CASSRVRDRRFHTEAFF	TGTGCCAGCAGCCGAGTGAGGGACAGAAGGTTTCACACTGAAGCTTTCTTT
TRBJ2-2	.	.	TRBV18	CASSQSNRGTGELFF	TGTGCCAGCTCACAATCGAACCGCGGCACCGGGGAGCTGTTTTTT
TRBJ1-5	.	once	TRBV5-6	CASSLYGNQPQHF	TGTGCCAGCAGCTTGTATGGCAATCAGCCCCAGCATTTT
TRBJ1-1	.	.	TRBV10-2	CASSTTDSTEAFF	TGCGCCAGCAGTACCACAGATTCCACTGAAGCTTTCTTT
TRBJ2-1	TRBD2	.	TRBV30	CAWNSGTSGNLNEQFF	TGTGCCTGGAACTCGGGGACTAGCGGGAATCTCAATGAGCAGTTCTTC
TRBJ2-7	TRBD2	.	TRBV6-6	CASSSGTRWYEQYF	TGTGCCAGCAGTTCCGGGACTAGGTGGTACGAGCAGTACTTC
TRBJ1-1	.	.	TRBV4-1	CASSATRDAGTNTEAFF	TGCGCCAGCAGCGCCACCCGGGACGCGGGGACGAACACTGAAGCTTTCTTT
TRBJ2-7	TRBD2	.	TRBV18	CASSPEEVLAGDNEQYF	TGTGCCAGCTCACCCGAGGAAGTGCTAGCGGGAGACAACGAGCAGTACTTC
TRBJ2-7	.	once	TRBV28	CASSFLGRDEQYF	TGTGCCAGCAGTTTCCTGGGCAGGGACGAGCAGTACTTC
TRBJ2-5	TRBD2	.	TRBV18	CASSPLAGGSGETQYF	TGTGCCAGCTCACCCCTAGCGGGAGGATCAGGGGAGACCCAGTACTTC
TRBJ2-2	.	few	TRBV6-4	CASSDFFSRETGELFF	TGTGCCAGCAGTGATTTTTTCTCGAGGGAAACCGGGGAGCTGTTTTTT
TRBJ2-5	.	few	TRBV7-2	CASSPNSETQYF	TGTGCCAGCAGCCCGAATAGTGAGACCCAGTACTTC
TRBJ1-5	.	once	TRBV7-2	CASSLVSLGPQHF	TGTGCCAGCAGCTTAGTTTCCCTCGGGCCCCAGCATTTT
TRBJ1-5	.	once	TRBV10-3	CAISGQFSNQPQHF	TGTGCCATCAGTGGGCAGTTTAGCAATCAGCCCCAGCATTTT
TRBJ1-2	TRBD1	.	TRBV3-1/TRBV3-2	CASSPRTGRSYKSYGYTF	TGTGCCAGCAGCCCCCGGACAGGCCGCTCTTACAAGTCCTATGGCTACACCTTC
TRBJ1-2	.	few	TRBV25-1	CASSDGGIYGYTF	TGTGCCAGCAGTGATGGGGGGATCTATGGCTACACCTTC
TRBJ2-7	.	.	TRBV12-3/TRBV12-4	CASSLTGSYEQYF	TGTGCCAGCAGTTTAACCGGGAGCTACGAGCAGTACTTC
TRBJ2-1	TRBD2	few	TRBV6-2/TRBV6-3	CASSKSSGRAFAEQFF	TGTGCCAGCAGTAAATCTAGCGGGAGGGCCTTTGCCGAGCAGTTCTTC
TRBJ2-2	.	.	TRBV18	CASSPLPNRDSNTGELFF	TGTGCCAGCTCACCACTCCCCAACCGGGACTCGAACACCGGGGAGCTGTTTTTT
TRBJ2-7	.	.	TRBV9	CASSPTGQSSYEQYF	TGTGCCAGCAGCCCAACCGGACAGTCCTCCTACGAGCAGTACTTC
TRBJ2-6	TRBD1	.	TRBV14	CASSRTGQASGANVLTF	TGTGCCAGCAGCCGGACGGGACAGGCATCTGGGGCCAACGTCCTGACTTTC
TRBJ1-5	TRBD1	.	TRBV6-2/TRBV6-3	CASSYVRGSNQPQHF	TGTGCCAGCAGTTACGTCAGGGGGAGCAATCAGCCCCAGCATTTT
TRBJ1-1	.	.	TRBV7-2	CASSPWAGNTEAFF	TGTGCCAGCAGCCCTTGGGCCGGAAACACTGAAGCTTTCTTT
TRBJ2-1	.	.	TRBV2	CASSGEAGPYNEQFF	TGTGCCAGCAGTGGGGAGGCAGGGCCATACAATGAGCAGTTCTTC
TRBJ1-5	.	.	TRBV19	CASRAVGARGTQHF	TGTGCCAGTAGAGCAGTCGGTGCCCGGGGGACCCAGCATTTT
TRBJ2-1	TRBD2	.	TRBV7-9	CASSWTSGASYNEQFF	TGTGCCAGCAGCTGGACTAGCGGAGCATCCTACAATGAGCAGTTCTTC